The next 20 T cell receptor beta chains were all read from a single sample in a study of shared clonotypes between healthy human individuals. Clones were read by immunoSEQ multiplex PCR, and TCRdb kept only the in-frame ones, dropping some. The sample carries 2 million to 2.5 million clones, under 97% recorded once. The material sequenced was naive CD4+ T cells sorted from blood. The subset: CD45RA+ positively selected. These receptors all stem from a man aged 18 to 30 in good health.

The genes are TRBV19 and TRBJ1-2, with 8 bases fitting TRBD1. The germline gives CDR1 LNHDA, CDR2 SQIVND (reference sequence). J gave up 4 bases and V 10 bases, and 8 bases lay outside the gene matches. This CDR3 has 13 residues. The CDR3 spells CATSDRAGYGYTF. The CDR3 bases are TGTGCCACCTCGGACAGGGCAGGCTATGGCTACACCTTC.

This clone appeared a single time. The same CDR3 can be traced to other DNA sequences in this sample. V gene TRBV5-1 combines with J gene TRBJ2-7; D is unclear. Germline CDR1 SGHRS, CDR2 YFSETQ. The CDR3 is 12 amino acids. Between the trimmed V and J ends, which lost 0 bases and 7 bases, there was a span of 8 bases. The CDR3, as DNA: TGCGCCAGCAGCTTGGAAGTGGGGGAGCAGTACTTC. Translated: CASSLEVGEQYF.

This clone was found once. The chain is built from TRBV28 and TRBJ2-7, with D possibly TRBD2 on 5 matching bases. This CDR3 region has 16 residues. V was pared by 4 bases and J by 7 bases, with 23 bases between. Germline V gives CDR1 MDHEN, CDR2 SYDVKM. The CDR3 bases are TGTGCCAGCAGTTCCGGAGGTCGAACGGCCCGGCGGGAGCAGTACTTC. It is translated as CASSSGGRTARREQYF.

This rearrangement joins TRBV5-8 to TRBJ1-3, with D hard to call. Germline CDR1 reads SGHTS; CDR2 reads YDEGEE. This CDR3 region has 16 residues. The germline V and J ends were trimmed by 4 bases and 0 bases, with 14 bases remaining between them. The CDR3 sequence is CASSLPPFTSGNTIYF. The CDR3 nucleotides are TGTGCCAGCAGCCTGCCGCCTTTTACCTCTGGAAACACCATATATTTT.

This clone appeared a few times. The same CDR3 arises from other DNA sequences in this sample as well. This rearrangement joins TRBV6-5 to TRBJ2-7; 11 nucleotides align to TRBD2. The V gene's germline CDR1 is MNHEY and CDR2 SVGAGI. V lost 4 bases and J lost 2; bases outside the gene matches: 4. CDR3 length equals 15 residues. The CDR3 sequence: CASSSGLAGAYEQYF. Written as DNA, the CDR3 is TGTGCCAGCAGTTCCGGACTAGCGGGCGCCTACGAGCAGTACTTC.

This clone is a singleton in its sample. Within the sample, other DNA sequences also encode this same CDR3. This rearrangement joins TRBV28 to TRBJ2-7; D is possibly TRBD1 (5 bases). V gave up 0 bases and J gave up 3 bases, with 9 bases separating them. Germline CDR1 reads MDHEN; CDR2 reads SYDVKM. The CDR3 sequence is 14 residues long. The CDR3 region is CASSLWGPNYEQYF. CDR3 coding DNA: TGTGCCAGCAGTTTATGGGGGCCGAACTACGAGCAGTACTTC.

The rearrangement uses TRBV19 and TRBJ2-1; 7 positions match TRBD2. V was clipped by 7 bases and J by 5 bases; unmatched bases: 8. Germline lookup yields CDR1 LNHDA and CDR2 SQIVND (reference sequence). The CDR3 is 14 residues long. The CDR3: CASTVSGLDNEQFF. DNA for the CDR3: TGTGCCAGTACCGTTAGCGGGTTGGACAATGAGCAGTTCTTC. Full variable domain (outside the CDR3, taken from reference TRBV19 and TRBJ2-1): DGGITQSPKYLFRKEGQNVTLSCEQNLNHDAMYWYRQDPGQGLRLIYYSQIVNDFQKGDIAEGYSVSREKKESFPLTVTSAQKNPTAFYLCASTVSGLDNEQFFGPGTRLTVL.

The chain combines TRBV13 with TRBJ2-6, with 9 positions matching TRBD2. The trim removed 6 bases at V and 4 bases at J, leaving 16 bases unmatched. Per germline, CDR1 PRHDT and CDR2 FYEKMQ (reference sequence). The CDR3 runs 19 residues. The CDR3 protein is CASSPPAGGPLGGANVLTF. The CDR3 DNA reads as TGTGCCAGCAGTCCCCCGGCGGGAGGGCCCCTTGGAGGGGCCAACGTCCTGACTTTC.

The chain carries TRBV6-5 and TRBJ2-3; 9 positions agree with TRBD2. Germline values: CDR1 MNHEY, CDR2 SVGAGI. The CDR3 covers 15 residues. The J segment lost 2 bases and the V segment lost 2 bases, leaving 2 bases of the junction unmatched. This CDR3 reads CASSYERGVTDTQYF. The CDR3 coding sequence is TGTGCCAGCAGTTACGAGCGGGGGGTCACAGATACGCAGTATTTT.

V usage is TRBV5-1 and J usage is TRBJ2-3; D call uncertain. The V and J ends lost 4 bases and 2 bases respectively, with 11 bases between them. The CDR3 runs to 14 residues. The germline V gene has CDR1 SGHRS and CDR2 YFSETQ. The CDR3 nucleotides read TGCGCCAGCAGCCTCACCTGGGTCACAGATACGCAGTATTTT. Amino acid sequence: CASSLTWVTDTQYF.

The chain uses TRBV27 and TRBJ2-3, with 14 bases fitting TRBD2. Germline CDR1 reads MNHEY; CDR2 reads SMNVEV (reference sequence). The trim removed 10 bases at V and 4 bases at J, leaving 4 bases unmatched. The length of the CDR3 is 14 residues. The chain's CDR3 is CATRTSGGPDTQYF. CDR3 nucleotide sequence: TGTGCCACCCGGACTAGCGGGGGGCCAGATACGCAGTATTTT.

The chain joins TRBV2 to TRBJ1-2; D not certain. V gave up 4 bases and J gave up 8 bases, with 11 bases separating them. This CDR3 comprises 12 residues. Germline CDR1 SNHLY, CDR2 FYNNEI. The CDR3: CASSGALGGYTF. In nucleotides, the CDR3 is TGTGCCAGCAGTGGGGCTTTAGGCGGCTACACCTTC.

The chain links TRBV27 to TRBJ2-1; the match to TRBD2 covers 10 bases. The CDR3 extends over 15 amino acids. The V and J ends lost 6 bases and 10 bases, in that order; junction bases with no gene match: 12. In germline, CDR1 is MNHEY, CDR2 SMNVEV (reference sequence). CDR3 amino acids: CASRLAGASRGEQFF. CDR3 DNA sequence: TGTGCCAGCAGGCTAGCGGGGGCCAGCCGGGGGGAGCAGTTCTTC.

A note on this clone: This CDR3 is also generated by other DNA sequences in the sample. The chain has TRBV11-3 and TRBJ2-3; D unclear. The CDR3 spans 12 residues. The germline V gene encodes CDR1 SGHNT and CDR2 YENEEA. Deletions cut 5 bases from V and 3 bases from J, with 6 bases between. The CDR3 sequence is CASSSSTDTQYF. In nucleotides, the CDR3 is TGTGCCAGCAGCAGTAGTACAGATACGCAGTATTTT.

The V and J genes are TRBV5-6 and TRBJ2-7, with 9 bases fitting TRBD1. CDR3 length equals 14 residues. CDR1 SGHDT and CDR2 YYEEEE come from the germline V gene. V was clipped by 4 bases and J by 4 bases; unmatched bases: 6. In nucleotides, the CDR3 is TGTGCCAGCAGCGCAGACAGGGGGGAGTACGAGCAGTACTTC. It specifies CASSADRGEYEQYF. The whole variable domain, filled in from reference TRBV5-6 and TRBJ2-7, reads DAGVTQSPTHLIKTRGQQVTLRCSPKSGHDTVSWYQQALGQGPQFIFQYYEEEERQRGNFPDRFSGHQFPNYSSELNVNALLLGDSALYLCASSADRGEYEQYFGPGTRLTVT.

The CDR3 loop is CASSGDRADEQYF. The CDR3, as DNA: TGTGCCAGCAGTGGAGACAGGGCAGACGAGCAGTACTTC. This chain connects TRBV2 to TRBJ2-7; 7 bases match TRBD1. This CDR3 comprises 13 residues. Germline V gene data show CDR1 as SNHLY and CDR2 as FYNNEI. Trimming at V came to 4 bases and at J to 5 bases, leaving 5 bases not matched to a gene.

This rearrangement joins TRBV2 to TRBJ1-4, with D unclear. The CDR3 runs 13 residues. The germline V gene encodes CDR1 SNHLY and CDR2 FYNNEI. V lost 8 bases and J lost 4, with 11 bases in between. CDR3 in DNA: TGTGCCAGCCAACGAGGGATTAATGAAAAACTGTTTTTT. Protein product: CASQRGINEKLFF.

J is TRBJ2-7 and V is TRBV7-2; 7 bases map to TRBD2. This CDR3 spans 12 amino acids. V was pared by 5 bases and J by 6 bases, with 4 bases of the junction left unmatched. Germline V gene data show CDR1 as SGHTA and CDR2 as FQGNSA. DNA of the CDR3: TGTGCCAGCAGCACCCGCGGGGGCGAGCAGTACTTC. It specifies CASSTRGGEQYF.

The genes are TRBV6-5 and TRBJ1-6, with D uncertain. The CDR3 has 14 residues. Trimming shortened V by 3 bases and J by 6 bases, and 9 bases separated the two germline ends. Germline loops: CDR1 MNHEY, CDR2 SVGAGI. CDR3 nucleotide sequence: TGTGCCAGCAGTTATTTGTTGATTAATTCACCCCTCCACTTT. Its translation is CASSYLLINSPLHF.

CDR3 protein: CASSLLVLAGDETQYF. CDR3 DNA sequence: TGTGCCAGCAGCTTGCTCGTCCTAGCGGGGGATGAGACCCAGTACTTC. The rearrangement links TRBV5-8 to TRBJ2-5; TRBD2 agrees at 10 bases. The CDR3 loop spans 16 amino acids. V dropped 1 base and J dropped 5; count of bases not matched to a gene: 8. Germline V gives CDR1 SGHTS, CDR2 YDEGEE.